This T cell receptor (beta chain) was sequenced during a study of technical replicates of blood from a few donors. Repertoires were generated with immunoSEQ multiplex PCR, while TCRdb's copy carries only in-frame clones and drops some. Among over 85,000 clones, around 96% were seen once, and the ten largest hold 0.3% to 0.45%. V lost 2 bases and J lost 4, with 13 bases in between. Germline lookup yields CDR1 SGHRS and CDR2 YFSETQ. The CDR3 has 15 residues. The chain has TRBV5-1 and TRBJ1-3, with D perhaps matching TRBD1 (6 bases). The sequencing input was T cells isolated from PBMCs. The TCR originated in a human donor in good health. The chain's CDR3 is CASSFSGGQGNTIYF. CDR3 nucleotides: TGCGCCAGCAGCTTCAGCGGGGGGCAAGGAAACACCATATATTTT.